The 7 T cell receptor beta chains given below trace back to one sample, sequenced in a study of cytomegalovirus exposure and HLA in healthy donors (dated by TCRdb to about 2017). The library was built by means of the immunoSEQ multiplex PCR assay. The multiplex PCR relied on a mix of 60 forward primers for TCR Vbeta segments and 13 reverse primers for TCR Jbeta segments. TCRdb took over this immuneACCESS table, retaining in-frame rearrangements with V and J assigned. Such tables are incomplete; in checked studies, under half of the missing clones stem from an unresolved V gene, and the remainder is unexplained. A total of some 140,000 clones appear in this sample, more than 60% of them only once. Roughly 10% of the sample goes to the ten largest clones. Source material: PBMCs. These receptor sequences come from a woman between 45 and 65 years old in good health and CMV-seropositive.

The rearrangement uses TRBV30 and TRBJ1-5; the D gene is possibly TRBD1 (6 bases). Germline CDR1 reads GTSNPN; CDR2 reads SVGIG (reference sequence). The CDR3 contains 14 residues. Trimming shortened V by 0 bases and J by 5 bases, and 11 bases separated the two germline ends. CDR3 loop: CAWSVNSGDQPQHF. The CDR3 DNA follows: TGTGCCTGGAGTGTAAACTCAGGGGATCAGCCCCAGCATTTT.

The gene calls are TRBV11-2 and TRBJ1-1, with TRBD1 identical over 7 bases. CDR1 and CDR2 from the germline V gene are SGHAT and FQNNGV. Unmatched junction bases numbered 8, after V lost 5 bases and J lost 2 bases. The CDR3 has 15 amino acids. As DNA, the CDR3 is TGTGCCAGCAGCACCTTAGACAGGGTAAACACTGAAGCTTTCTTT. As protein: CASSTLDRVNTEAFF.

The J gene is TRBJ1-2, the V gene TRBV19; 9 bases line up with TRBD1. Germline-derived CDR1 and CDR2 are LNHDA and SQIVND (reference sequence). The CDR3 has 15 amino acids. V lost 4 bases, J lost 2 bases, and 5 bases stayed unmatched. Here the CDR3 DNA reads TGTGCCAGTAGTACGCTGGACAGGGGAAACTATGGCTACACCTTC. This translates into CASSTLDRGNYGYTF.

The rearrangement joins TRBV6-1 to TRBJ1-6, with 7 positions matching TRBD1. CDR1 and CDR2 (germline): MNHNS, SASEGT. Trimming at V came to 3 bases and at J to 10 bases, leaving 3 bases not matched to a gene. This CDR3 contains 13 residues. CDR3 sequence (DNA): TGTGCCAGCAGTGACAGGGGGAGATCACCCCTCCACTTT. This codes for CASSDRGRSPLHF.

V gene TRBV4-2 combines with J gene TRBJ1-6; TRBD1 matches at 9 bases. The CDR3 is made up of 14 amino acids. The ends lost 4 bases at V and 8 bases at J; junction bases unmatched: 3. Germline V CDR1 and CDR2: LGHNA, YNFKEQ. CDR3 amino acids: CASSRGQGDSPLHF. DNA for the CDR3: TGTGCCAGCAGCCGGGGACAGGGCGATTCACCCCTCCACTTT.

Only one count was recorded for this clone. This sequence joins TRBV11-2 and TRBJ2-5; possibly TRBD1 for D (6 bases). This CDR3 region has 13 residues. V was shortened by 6 bases and J by 1 base, with 9 bases between the two germline ends. Germline V gene data show CDR1 as SGHAT and CDR2 as FQNNGV. This chain's CDR3 is CASRGASQETQYF. The CDR3 region has the DNA TGTGCCAGCAGGGGGGCGTCCCAAGAGACCCAGTACTTC.

This clone was detected a few times. The V gene is TRBV2, the J gene TRBJ1-2, with 7 bases aligning to TRBD1. The CDR3 contains 16 residues. Germline V gene data show CDR1 as SNHLY and CDR2 as FYNNEI. With 7 bases clipped from V and 1 base from J, the junction kept 12 bases outside the gene matches. CDR3 coding DNA: TGTGCCAGCATTATCACCGGGACAGCCTATAACTATGGCTACACCTTC. Its protein product is CASIITGTAYNYGYTF.